One sample yielded the 10 T cell receptor beta chains listed below, sequenced in a study of graft-versus-host responses after intestinal transplantation. Their target antigens are unknown. Produced via immunoSEQ multiplex PCR; TCRdb's table is partial and in-frame only. The table includes 96,000 or so clones, more than 85% detected once. The starting material was unstimulated CD4+ T cells sorted from spleen or lymph node cells, obtained before intestinal transplant. The receptors stem from a human donor who received an intestinal transplant.

This clone was counted a single time. The chain recombines TRBV7-2 with TRBJ2-5; D not certain. The germline CDR1 and CDR2 sequences are SGHTA and FQGNSA. There are 13 residues in the CDR3. The V end lost 5 bases, the J end lost 5 bases, and 12 bases lay between the germline ends. CDR3 region: CASSLKRSETQYF. CDR3 in DNA: TGTGCCAGCAGCCTCAAGCGTAGCGAGACCCAGTACTTC.

This sequence joins TRBV4-2 and TRBJ2-6; 8 bases align to TRBD2. The CDR3 contains 19 residues. Per germline, CDR1 LGHNA and CDR2 YNFKEQ. V trimming: 0 bases; J trimming: 0 bases; junction bases outside the gene matches: 7. The CDR3 spells CASSQDGAGASSGANVLTF. For the CDR3, the DNA is TGTGCCAGCAGCCAAGACGGAGCGGGAGCAAGCTCTGGGGCCAACGTCCTGACTTTC.

This chain joins TRBV7-2 and TRBJ1-2, with 7 bases fitting TRBD1. CDR3 length: 12 residues. Trimming took 7 bases from V and 2 from J; bases not matched to a gene: 1. In germline, CDR1 is SGHTA, CDR2 FQGNSA. The DNA for the CDR3 is TGTGCCAGCACGACAGGGAACTATGGCTACACCTTC. Translated: CASTTGNYGYTF.

The chain couples TRBV5-1 to TRBJ1-1; D is uncertain. Trimming pared 6 bases from V and 4 bases from J, leaving 19 bases between. The CDR3 has 15 residues. Germline V gene data show CDR1 as SGHRS and CDR2 as YFSETQ. The CDR3: CASTRGPPIFTEAFF. CDR3 DNA: TGCGCCAGCACGCGGGGTCCCCCTATTTTCACTGAAGCTTTCTTT.

This clone was seen only a few times. This chain connects TRBV6-6 to TRBJ2-7, with 7 bases fitting TRBD2. V was pared by 2 bases and J by 0 bases, with 7 bases of the junction left unmatched. The CDR3 is 16 residues long. CDR1 MNHNY and CDR2 SVGAGI come from the germline V gene (reference sequence). CDR3 bases: TGTGCCAGCAGTTACGCTCTGGGGGGGTCCTCCTACGAGCAGTACTTC. Its translation is CASSYALGGSSYEQYF.

The chain couples TRBV25-1 to TRBJ1-2; D remains unclear. The CDR3 covers 12 residues. The V gene's germline CDR1 is MGHDK and CDR2 SYGVNS. Trimming shortened V by 3 bases and J by 8 bases, and 10 bases separated the two germline ends. The CDR3 region is CASSEIAGGYTF. The CDR3 coding sequence is TGTGCCAGCAGTGAGATAGCCGGGGGCTACACCTTC.

The genes are TRBV4-3 and TRBJ2-7; 9 nucleotides match TRBD1. The CDR3 loop spans 16 amino acids. The trim removed 1 base at V and 2 bases at J, leaving 6 bases unmatched. Germline values: CDR1 LGHNA, CDR2 YSLEER. CDR3 protein: CASSQGYRDRAYEQYF. Here the CDR3 DNA reads TGCGCCAGCAGCCAAGGATACCGGGACAGGGCCTACGAGCAGTACTTC.

The chain recombines TRBV5-1 with TRBJ2-5; 9 nucleotides align to TRBD1. Trimming removed 6 bases from V and 5 bases from J; junction bases left unmatched: 2. The germline gives CDR1 SGHRS, CDR2 YFSETQ. The CDR3 is made up of 12 amino acids. CDR3 sequence reads: CASNRGPETQYF. CDR3 coding DNA: TGCGCCAGCAACAGGGGGCCGGAGACCCAGTACTTC. Variable domain in full (rest from reference TRBV5-1 and TRBJ2-5): KAGVTQTPRYLIKTRGQQVTLSCSPISGHRSVSWYQQTPGQGLQFLFEYFSETQRNKGNFPGRFSGRQFSNSRSEMNVSTLELGDSALYLCASNRGPETQYFGPGTRLLVL.

This clone turned up a few times. The chain combines TRBV19 with TRBJ1-4; TRBD1 is a possible D gene (5 bases). V dropped 6 bases and J dropped 6 bases, with 11 bases sitting between them. Germline loops: CDR1 LNHDA, CDR2 SQIVND (reference sequence). The CDR3 spans 13 residues. The CDR3 loop is CASRAGTYEKLFF. CDR3 sequence (DNA): TGTGCCAGTAGAGCCGGGACTTATGAAAAACTGTTTTTT.

The rearrangement joins TRBV30 to TRBJ1-3; D might be TRBD1 (5 bases). The V gene lost 2 bases and the J gene lost 3 bases, with 11 bases spanning the gap. Germline lookup yields CDR1 GTSNPN and CDR2 SVGIG (reference sequence). CDR3 length equals 14 residues. CDR3 sequence: CAWSRSGVGNTIYF. Here the CDR3 DNA reads TGTGCCTGGAGTAGATCGGGGGTTGGAAACACCATATATTTT.